This TCR beta chain stems from a study of shared clonotypes between healthy human individuals. Notes on the study in general: Researchers found naive subsets generally carried larger estimated richness than memory subsets.

Method: immunoSEQ multiplex PCR; TCRdb's copy keeps in-frame clones and lacks some. The sample holds 600,000 to 800,000 clones, over 60% seen once. CD4+ cells underwent separation, giving CD45RA+ naive and CD45RA-negative memory subsets. In the case of this clone: Antigen unknown. The sample contains more than one DNA sequence encoding this CDR3.

V lost 3 bases, J lost 5 bases, and 2 bases stayed unmatched. Germline V CDR1 and CDR2: SGHNT, YYREEE (reference sequence). This CDR3 contains 13 residues. The origin of this receptor is a woman aged 25 to 39 in good health. Sequenced material: memory CD4+ T cells sorted from blood. Subset reported: CD45RA-negative fraction. The gene calls are TRBV5-4 and TRBJ2-7, with 10 bases that match TRBD1. The CDR3 sequence: CASSWDRGHEQYF. The CDR3 bases are TGTGCCAGCAGCTGGGACAGGGGCCACGAGCAGTACTTC.